The 29 T cell receptor beta chains listed next were all sequenced from one sample in a study of blood T cell repertoires in COVID-19 (dated by TCRdb to 2018 to 2020). The library was prepared using the immunoSEQ multiplex PCR assay. TCRdb stores this immuneACCESS table with in-frame sequences only. Part of the clones is absent; in the studies checked, under half of the shortfall reflects unresolved V genes, and no reason is known for the rest. Here the sample has about 140,000 clones; 80% to 85% occur a single time. In total, the top ten clones hold about 4.3% of the sample. The material sequenced was peripheral blood. Every receptor here comes from a woman at least 80 years old with acute or convalescent COVID-19.

In DNA form, the CDR3 reads TGTGCCAGCACACTTCCCCCACTAGCGGGAGGTCGGGAGACCCAGTACTTC. This translates into CASTLPPLAGGRETQYF. This chain links TRBV2 with TRBJ2-5; 12 positions agree with TRBD2. The CDR3 covers 17 residues. Germline CDR1 SNHLY, CDR2 FYNNEI. J was trimmed by 5 bases and V by 7 bases; bases with no gene match: 14.

This clone is a singleton in its sample. The chain uses TRBV10-2 and TRBJ2-2; 8 bases map to TRBD2. Germline V gene lookup returns CDR1 WSHSY and CDR2 SAAADI. V was pared by 8 bases and J by 3 bases, with 8 bases of the junction left unmatched. This CDR3 is built from 15 residues. In DNA, the CDR3 is TGCGCCAGCTTTTCGGCGGGGGGATACACCGGGGAGCTGTTTTTT. Amino acids: CASFSAGGYTGELFF.

The rearrangement links TRBV19 to TRBJ2-1; TRBD2 is a possible D gene (6 bases). Looked up from germline, CDR1 is LNHDA and CDR2 is SQIVND (reference sequence). The CDR3 is made up of 15 amino acids. With 5 bases removed from V and 4 bases from J, the gap between germline ends came to 15 bases. The CDR3 loop reads CASSWAGSGYNEQFF. The CDR3 DNA is TGTGCCAGTAGTTGGGCGGGATCGGGATACAATGAGCAGTTCTTC.

The CDR3 DNA reads TGTGCCAGCAGCGTAGCGAGGACAGGGGCTACCAATGAGCAGTTCTTC. Protein product: CASSVARTGATNEQFF. The chain is built from TRBV9 and TRBJ2-1; 9 bases line up with TRBD1. Germline values: CDR1 SGDLS, CDR2 YYNGEE. Trimming removed 0 bases from V and 6 bases from J; junction bases left unmatched: 7. The CDR3 length is 16 residues.

The gene calls are TRBV18 and TRBJ2-6; 15 bases are a match to TRBD2. This CDR3 has 19 amino acids. Germline assignment: CDR1 KGHSH and CDR2 LQKENI. The J segment lost 2 bases and the V segment lost 3 bases, leaving 5 bases of the junction unmatched. CDR3 sequence: CASSPQGLAGGAGANVLTF. In DNA form, the CDR3 reads TGTGCCAGCTCACCGCAGGGACTAGCGGGAGGAGCTGGGGCCAACGTCCTGACTTTC.

This chain uses TRBV4-2 with TRBJ1-2, with 8 bases identical to TRBD1. V gave up 4 bases and J gave up 6 bases; unmatched junction bases: 10. Germline lookup yields CDR1 LGHNA and CDR2 YNFKEQ. This CDR3 region has 15 residues. CDR3 amino acids: CASSPHNNRGNGYTF. CDR3 DNA: TGTGCCAGCAGCCCGCACAATAACAGGGGGAATGGCTACACCTTC.

On this clone itself: This may arise from a read error, as a much more abundant clone is one base away. The CDR3 loop is CASSLGRGSYNEQFF. CDR3 coding DNA: TGTGCCAGCAGCTTAGGTCGGGGCTCCTACAATGAGCAGTTCTTC. This rearrangement joins TRBV7-3 to TRBJ2-1, with D maybe TRBD2 (5 bases). Per the germline V gene, CDR1 is SGHTA and CDR2 is FQGTGA. The CDR3 runs 15 residues. V was cut by 2 bases and J by 0 bases, with 8 bases left in between.

CDR3 sequence: CASSIKDRAGANVLTF. In DNA, the CDR3 is TGTGCCAGCAGCATCAAGGACAGAGCTGGGGCCAACGTCCTGACTTTC. V and J are TRBV9 and TRBJ2-6; tentatively, D is TRBD1 (6 bases). The V and J ends lost 4 bases and 2 bases respectively, with 13 bases between them. Germline V lookup: CDR1 SGDLS, CDR2 YYNGEE. The CDR3 totals 16 residues. The entire variable domain, with the rest obtained from reference TRBV9 and TRBJ2-6, is as follows: DSGVTQTPKHLITATGQRVTLRCSPRSGDLSVYWYQQSLDQGLQFLIQYYNGEERAKGNILERFSAQQFPDLHSELNLSSLELGDSALYFCASSIKDRAGANVLTFGAGSRLTVL.

This chain joins TRBV24-1 and TRBJ1-2; 7 bases map to TRBD1. From germline, CDR1 is KGHDR and CDR2 SFDVKD. The CDR3 length is 14 residues. V trimming: 4 bases; J trimming: 4 bases; junction bases outside the gene matches: 5. As DNA, the CDR3 is TGTGCCACCAGTGACGAAACAGGGGTCTATGGCTACACCTTC. This codes for CATSDETGVYGYTF.

This sequence joins TRBV7-8 and TRBJ1-6; 9 bases match TRBD1. The CDR3 sequence is 13 residues long. Trimming removed 9 bases from V and 6 bases from J; junction bases left unmatched: 3. Germline V gene sequence: CDR1 SGHVS, CDR2 FQNEAQ. The CDR3 region has the DNA TGTGCCAGTGGGACAGGGCTTAATTCACCCCTCCACTTT. Its translation: CASGTGLNSPLHF.

This clone was seen just once. The V call is TRBV3-1 (or the pseudogene TRBV3-2), the J call TRBJ2-3; a weak D match, TRBD1 (5 bases). The CDR3 has 16 residues. The germline V and J ends were trimmed by 0 bases and 2 bases, with 12 bases remaining between them. The V gene's germline CDR1 is LGHDT and CDR2 YNNKEL (reference sequence). CDR3 DNA sequence: TGTGCCAGCAGCCAAGACCGCAGACAGTACACAGATACGCAGTATTTT. Protein product: CASSQDRRQYTDTQYF.

V and J are TRBV19 and TRBJ2-3; D might be TRBD1 (6 bases). CDR3 length: 16 amino acids. Trimming left V 1 base short and J 2 bases short, with 13 bases between. CDR1 is LNHDA, CDR2 SQIVND, per germline (reference sequence). The CDR3, as DNA: TGTGCCAGTAGTATAGGCCCAGGGGCAACCACAGATACGCAGTATTTT. Translating gives CASSIGPGATTDTQYF. The full variable domain, completed using reference TRBV19 and TRBJ2-3, is DGGITQSPKYLFRKEGQNVTLSCEQNLNHDAMYWYRQDPGQGLRLIYYSQIVNDFQKGDIAEGYSVSREKKESFPLTVTSAQKNPTAFYLCASSIGPGATTDTQYFGPGTRLTVL.

The chain's CDR3 is CASSDDWDEKLFF. CDR3 nucleotides: TGTGCCAGCAGCGATGACTGGGATGAAAAACTGTTTTTT. The chain uses TRBV5-4 and TRBJ1-4; D remains unclear. Germline V gene lookup returns CDR1 SGHNT and CDR2 YYREEE (reference sequence). V dropped 4 bases and J dropped 6 bases, with 10 bases sitting between them. This CDR3 has 13 amino acids.

The V and J genes are TRBV5-4 and TRBJ2-5; 13 bases are a match to TRBD2. Germline V gives CDR1 SGHNT, CDR2 YYREEE (reference sequence). This CDR3 is 16 amino acids long. After removal of 2 bases from V and 4 bases from J, the junction contained 5 bases not matched to a gene. CDR3 sequence (DNA): TGTGCCAGCAGCTTACTAGCGGGGGGGCCGGGAGAGACCCAGTACTTC. This sequence encodes CASSLLAGGPGETQYF.

This chain joins TRBV15 and TRBJ1-2; TRBD1 agrees at 12 bases. The germline V gene encodes CDR1 LNHNV and CDR2 YYDKDF (reference sequence). The CDR3 has 16 residues. V lost 5 bases and J lost 5; bases outside the gene matches: 9. The CDR3 reads CATSGGTGGFFYGYTF. The CDR3 region has the DNA TGTGCCACCAGCGGGGGGACAGGGGGCTTCTTTTATGGCTACACCTTC. The variable domain in full, with the rest retrieved from reference TRBV15 and TRBJ1-2, is DAMVIQNPRYQVTQFGKPVTLSCSQTLNHNVMYWYQQKSSQAPKLLFHYYDKDFNNEADTPDNFQSRRPNTSFCFLDIRSPGLGDTAMYLCATSGGTGGFFYGYTFGSGTRLTVV.

This clone came up once. This chain joins TRBV9 and TRBJ2-1; D is perhaps TRBD1 (5 bases). V lost 2 bases and J 4 bases, leaving 16 bases between the germline ends. Germline values: CDR1 SGDLS, CDR2 YYNGEE. CDR3 length: 16 amino acids. The CDR3 region has the DNA TGTGCCAGCAGCGTTGCCAGGGTCGCACGGTACAATGAGCAGTTCTTC. This translates into CASSVARVARYNEQFF.

The chain recombines TRBV7-8 with TRBJ1-3; D is unclear. CDR1 is SGHVS and CDR2 is FQNEAQ in the germline V gene. The CDR3 runs to 15 residues. The V and J ends lost 5 bases and 1 base respectively, with 12 bases between them. The CDR3 protein is CASSALRGSGNTIYF. The CDR3 region has the DNA TGTGCCAGCAGCGCACTCAGAGGGTCTGGAAACACCATATATTTT.

This clone has a single count. The gene calls are TRBV5-1 and TRBJ2-2; TRBD1 matches at 9 bases. In germline, CDR1 is SGHRS, CDR2 YFSETQ. This CDR3 has 15 residues. Germline trimming cut 3 bases from V and 6 bases from J; bases unmatched to any gene: 6. The CDR3 DNA reads as TGCGCCAGCAGCTCCTGGACAGGGGATTCCGGGGAGCTGTTTTTT. It codes for CASSSWTGDSGELFF.

The V call is TRBV24-1, the J call TRBJ1-5; 10 bases are shared with TRBD1. The CDR3 covers 20 residues. Germline V gene data show CDR1 as KGHDR and CDR2 as SFDVKD. V gave up 5 bases and J gave up 2 bases; unmatched junction bases: 17. CDR3 sequence reads: CATSVDTGQGSFRCNQPQHF. The CDR3 region has the DNA TGTGCCACCAGTGTCGATACGGGACAGGGGTCTTTTCGGTGCAATCAGCCCCAGCATTTT.

This sequence joins TRBV15 and TRBJ2-3; the D gene is possibly TRBD1 (5 bases). CDR3 length equals 16 residues. With 0 bases removed from V and 2 bases from J, the gap between germline ends came to 12 bases. Germline V gene sequence: CDR1 LNHNV, CDR2 YYDKDF (reference sequence). The CDR3 region has the DNA TGTGCCACCAGCAGAGATTGTGACAGCCACACAGATACGCAGTATTTT. Its protein product is CATSRDCDSHTDTQYF.

The chain employs TRBV9 and TRBJ2-3; D not resolved. V shed 1 base and J shed 0 bases, with 9 bases lying between them. The CDR3 contains 15 residues. Germline assignment: CDR1 SGDLS and CDR2 YYNGEE. The CDR3 is CASSVIETSTDTQYF. As DNA, the CDR3 is TGTGCCAGCAGCGTAATCGAAACTAGCACAGATACGCAGTATTTT.

The CDR3 loop is CASRWDGGNYGYTF. CDR3 sequence (DNA): TGTGCCAGCAGATGGGACGGAGGGAACTATGGCTACACCTTC. The chain combines TRBV6-5 with TRBJ1-2; weak D call: TRBD1 (5 bases). CDR1 and CDR2 from the germline V gene are MNHEY and SVGAGI. V was cut by 6 bases and J by 2 bases, with 13 bases left in between. This CDR3 has 14 residues.

This clone was seen just once. The genes are TRBV3-1 (or the pseudogene TRBV3-2) and TRBJ1-6; D gene ambiguous. The V end lost 4 bases, the J end lost 5 bases, and 18 bases lay between the germline ends. Germline CDR1 reads LGHDT; CDR2 reads YNNKEL (reference sequence). The CDR3 consists of 17 residues. CDR3 DNA: TGTGCCAGCAGCCGACGACTAATCAGAAAAGATAATTCACCCCTCCACTTT. Encoded protein: CASSRRLIRKDNSPLHF.

The rearrangement uses TRBV27 and TRBJ1-2; a weak D match, TRBD1 (5 bases). The CDR3 is made up of 16 amino acids. Between the trimmed V and J ends, which lost 5 bases and 4 bases, there was a span of 20 bases. Germline V gene sequence: CDR1 MNHEY, CDR2 SMNVEV (reference sequence). CDR3 in amino acids: CASSIGTGPPVYGYTF. The CDR3 region has the DNA TGTGCCAGCAGTATTGGTACAGGTCCACCAGTCTATGGCTACACCTTC.

This chain joins TRBV6-6 and TRBJ2-7, with D maybe TRBD1 (6 bases). Germline-derived CDR1 and CDR2 are MNHNY and SVGAGI (reference sequence). Deletions cut 0 bases from V and 4 bases from J, with 10 bases between. This CDR3 spans 14 amino acids. The CDR3, as DNA: TGTGCCAGCAGTTACTCGTGGGACAAATACGAGCAGTACTTC. The encoded protein is CASSYSWDKYEQYF.

The gene calls are TRBV28 and TRBJ2-3, with TRBD2 identical over 13 bases. The V and J ends lost 2 bases and 2 bases, in that order; junction bases with no gene match: 16. CDR1 is MDHEN, CDR2 SYDVKM, per germline. The CDR3 consists of 21 residues. CDR3 region: CASSLPGRQILAGGYTDTQYF. CDR3 DNA: TGTGCCAGCAGTTTACCCGGAAGACAAATACTAGCGGGGGGGTACACAGATACGCAGTATTTT. Full variable domain (rest looked up from reference TRBV28 and TRBJ2-3): DVKVTQSSRYLVKRTGEKVFLECVQDMDHENMFWYRQDPGLGLRLIYFSYDVKMKEKGDIPEGYSVSREKKERFSLILESASTNQTSMYLCASSLPGRQILAGGYTDTQYFGPGTRLTVL.

The chain employs TRBV5-1 and TRBJ1-3; D is ambiguous. Germline loops: CDR1 SGHRS, CDR2 YFSETQ. CDR3 length: 16 amino acids. The germline V and J ends were trimmed by 0 bases and 2 bases, with 12 bases remaining between them. The CDR3 nucleotides are TGCGCCAGCAGCTTGGCCCCGGTGAGGACTGGAAACACCATATATTTT. This encodes CASSLAPVRTGNTIYF.

The gene calls are TRBV28 and TRBJ2-7, with D perhaps matching TRBD1 (7 bases). Trimming shortened V by 7 bases and J by 0 bases, and 16 bases separated the two germline ends. The CDR3 contains 15 residues. From germline, CDR1 is MDHEN and CDR2 SYDVKM. In nucleotides, the CDR3 is TGTGCCAGCAAGACCAGGGGGGTTAGCTCCTACGAGCAGTACTTC. This gives the protein CASKTRGVSSYEQYF. Looking up the rest from reference TRBV28 and TRBJ2-7 gives the full variable domain: DVKVTQSSRYLVKRTGEKVFLECVQDMDHENMFWYRQDPGLGLRLIYFSYDVKMKEKGDIPEGYSVSREKKERFSLILESASTNQTSMYLCASKTRGVSSYEQYFGPGTRLTVT.

This clone has more than one count but fewer than ten. V and J are TRBV7-9 and TRBJ1-2, with 7 bases lining up with TRBD1. With 1 base clipped from V and 4 bases from J, the junction kept 12 bases outside the gene matches. The CDR3 has 17 amino acids. Germline V gene lookup returns CDR1 SEHNR and CDR2 FQNEAQ (reference sequence). CDR3 sequence: CASSLGGAGQAVYGYTF. CDR3 coding DNA: TGTGCCAGCAGCTTAGGTGGGGCAGGACAGGCCGTCTATGGCTACACCTTC.